A single sample gave rise to the 25 T cell receptor beta chains below, sequenced in a study of vaccination and CD4 T cells after COVID-19. Treatment defined: roughly 11-day PBMC culture with coronavirus spike peptide pools or control peptides (ViraFEST assay). The Oncomine TCR Beta short-read assay was applied to DNA of cultured CD4+ T cells. TCRdb re-analysed the PCR reads in MiXCR, keeping a single row per CDR3 protein. The table records some 21,000 distinct CDR3 sequences, roughly 50% of them present only once. Their recognized antigens are unknown. Sequenced: CD4+ T cells from blood, cultured in vitro. The receptors derive from a human donor who had recovered from COVID-19.

The chain uses TRBV27 and TRBJ2-4; D is perhaps TRBD2 (6 bases). The germline V gene has CDR1 MNHEY and CDR2 SMNVEV (reference sequence). V was cut by 3 bases and J by 0 bases, with 24 bases left in between. The CDR3 sequence is 20 residues long. CDR3 DNA: TGTGCCAGCAGTTTTGAGAAGGGACGCGTGAAGGGACTAGCCAAAAACATTCAGTACTTC. This encodes CASSFEKGRVKGLAKNIQYF.

This chain connects TRBV25-1 to TRBJ1-1; perhaps TRBD1 as D (5 bases). CDR3 length: 14 residues. V lost 7 bases and J 7 bases, leaving 19 bases between the germline ends. Germline CDR1 reads MGHDK; CDR2 reads SYGVNS. The CDR3 loop reads CASKDPGKTDEAFF. CDR3 DNA sequence: TGTGCCAGCAAAGACCCAGGGAAGACAGATGAAGCTTTCTTT. The complete variable domain, with remaining parts taken from reference TRBV25-1 and TRBJ1-1, reads EADIYQTPRYLVIGTGKKITLECSQTMGHDKMYWYQQDPGMELHLIHYSYGVNSTEKGDLSSESTVSRIRTEHFPLTLESARPSHTSQYLCASKDPGKTDEAFFGQGTRLTVV.

This chain links TRBV20-1 with TRBJ1-1, with 10 nucleotides matching TRBD1. The germline V gene has CDR1 DFQATT and CDR2 SNEGSKA (reference sequence). This CDR3 region has 16 residues. With V trimmed by 5 bases and J by 1 base, 10 bases remained unmatched. CDR3 in amino acids: CSAFDRGRPENTEAFF. The CDR3 nucleotides are TGCAGTGCTTTCGACAGGGGGCGACCAGAGAACACTGAAGCTTTCTTT.

The gene calls are TRBV28 and TRBJ1-4; D may be TRBD1 (5 bases). V gave up 2 bases and J gave up 8 bases, with 12 bases separating them. Germline V gene data show CDR1 as MDHEN and CDR2 as SYDVKM. There are 14 residues in the CDR3. The CDR3: CASSLRGAGEKLFF. Written as DNA, the CDR3 is TGTGCCAGCAGTTTACGAGGGGCAGGCGAAAAACTGTTTTTT.

This chain uses TRBV6-1 with TRBJ2-7, with 9 bases aligning to TRBD1. Trimming took 6 bases from V and 3 from J; bases not matched to a gene: 9. This CDR3 comprises 15 residues. Germline CDR1 is MNHNS and CDR2 is SASEGT. CDR3 sequence reads: CASRPGQGLFYEQYF. The CDR3, as DNA: TGTGCCAGCAGACCGGGACAGGGTCTTTTCTACGAGCAGTACTTC.

This clonotype was picked up a small number of times. This chain uses TRBV20-1 with TRBJ1-6, with unresolved D. V shed 3 bases and J shed 7 bases, with 13 bases lying between them. The CDR3 sequence is 14 residues long. CDR1 and CDR2 (germline): DFQATT, SNEGSKA (reference sequence). CDR3: CSARPLGENSPLHF. DNA of the CDR3: TGCAGTGCTAGGCCGCTTGGGGAAAATTCACCCCTCCACTTT.

This clonotype was picked up a small number of times. This chain uses TRBV19 with TRBJ1-5; the match to TRBD1 covers 10 bases. The CDR3 loop spans 14 amino acids. V was clipped by 7 bases and J by 5 bases; unmatched bases: 5. Germline assignment: CDR1 LNHDA and CDR2 SQIVND (reference sequence). Here the CDR3 reads CASTQTGGHQPQHF. The CDR3 region has the DNA TGTGCCAGTACTCAGACAGGGGGCCATCAGCCCCAGCATTTT.

This clonotype was counted a few times. The chain uses TRBV2 and TRBJ1-6; D unresolved. Germline-derived CDR1 and CDR2 are SNHLY and FYNNEI. The CDR3 has 14 residues. V lost 11 bases and J 6 bases, leaving 17 bases between the germline ends. CDR3: CAGSSRVGNSPLHF. The CDR3, as DNA: TGTGCCGGAAGCAGTCGGGTTGGTAATTCACCCCTCCACTTT.

This clonotype was detected a few times. The rearrangement uses TRBV10-3 and TRBJ1-1; possible D gene TRBD1, 6 bases. V lost 3 bases and J 4 bases, leaving 15 bases between the germline ends. The CDR3 has 15 amino acids. The germline V gene encodes CDR1 ENHRY and CDR2 SYGVKD. The CDR3 here is CAISDVTGIGTEAFF. The CDR3 coding sequence is TGTGCCATCAGTGACGTCACAGGGATTGGCACTGAAGCTTTCTTT.

V usage is TRBV6-1 and J usage is TRBJ1-5; D is possibly TRBD1 (6 bases). Trimming cost V 9 bases and J 2 bases, with 17 bases left between them. Per the germline V gene, CDR1 is MNHNS and CDR2 is SASEGT. There are 15 residues in the CDR3. CDR3 amino acids: CASYPGEGGNQPQHF. The CDR3 coding sequence is TGTGCCAGTTATCCCGGCGAGGGGGGCAATCAGCCCCAGCATTTT.

This clonotype showed up just a few times. The chain uses TRBV30 and TRBJ1-1; 11 bases line up with TRBD1. Germline CDR1 and CDR2: GTSNPN and SVGIG (reference sequence). J lost 7 bases, V lost 0 bases, and 7 bases had no gene match. The CDR3 is made up of 15 amino acids. CDR3 nucleotides: TGTGCCTGGAGTGTATTTTGGACAGGGGGCAATGAAGCTTTCTTT. Translation: CAWSVFWTGGNEAFF.

The table lists this clonotype with a few counts. V is TRBV12-3 or TRBV12-4 and J is TRBJ2-2, with 8 bases matching TRBD2. After removal of 7 bases from V and 2 bases from J, the junction contained 9 bases not matched to a gene. There are 16 residues in the CDR3. For the CDR3, the DNA is TGTGCCAGCACCGACACTAGCGGAGCTAACACCGGGGAGCTGTTTTTT. It specifies CASTDTSGANTGELFF.

This chain links TRBV28 with TRBJ2-3, with D unresolved. V lost 5 bases and J lost 2, with 8 bases in between. The CDR3 has 13 residues. The germline V gene has CDR1 MDHEN and CDR2 SYDVKM. The CDR3 loop reads CASSPRFTDTQYF. In nucleotides, the CDR3 is TGTGCCAGCAGTCCACGGTTCACAGATACGCAGTATTTT.

The chain couples TRBV20-1 to TRBJ1-2, with a tentative D call TRBD1 (5 bases). This CDR3 has 13 residues. Germline V lookup: CDR1 DFQATT, CDR2 SNEGSKA (reference sequence). The V end lost 6 bases, the J end lost 0 bases, and 11 bases lay between the germline ends. CDR3 nucleotides: TGCAGTGCCCCGACAGAAACTAACTATGGCTACACCTTC. It codes for CSAPTETNYGYTF.

This sequence joins TRBV11-3 and TRBJ2-5, with D possibly matching TRBD1 (5 bases). V dropped 1 base and J dropped 5 bases, with 11 bases sitting between them. Germline lookup yields CDR1 SGHNT and CDR2 YENEEA. CDR3 size: 14 residues. The CDR3 sequence: CASSLGYRIETQYF. CDR3 bases: TGTGCCAGCAGCTTAGGGTACAGGATCGAGACCCAGTACTTC.

In this sample, this clonotype turned up a few times. This sequence joins TRBV2 and TRBJ1-5; tentatively, D is TRBD1 (6 bases). With 6 bases removed from V and 6 bases from J, the gap between germline ends came to 15 bases. From germline, CDR1 is SNHLY and CDR2 FYNNEI. There are 14 residues in the CDR3. As DNA, the CDR3 is TGTGCCAGCAGGTGGGGGCAGACGGCTCAGCCCCAGCATTTT. Its protein is CASRWGQTAQPQHF.

In its sample, this clonotype was seen once. The rearrangement uses TRBV20-1 and TRBJ2-5; TRBD2 aligns across 15 bases. The CDR3 runs 16 residues. J was trimmed by 1 base and V by 3 bases; bases with no gene match: 3. Per the germline V gene, CDR1 is DFQATT and CDR2 is SNEGSKA (reference sequence). DNA for the CDR3: TGCAGTGCTAGGGGACTAGCGGGAGGTCTCCAAGAGACCCAGTACTTC. Translated: CSARGLAGGLQETQYF.

The CDR3 DNA sequence: TGTGCCAGCAGTCCCGGGACAGGGGAAGGCTACACCTTC. Its translation: CASSPGTGEGYTF. The rearrangement joins TRBV6-4 to TRBJ1-2; TRBD1 agrees at 10 bases. This CDR3 has 13 residues. The germline V gene has CDR1 MRHNA and CDR2 SNTAGT. J lost 8 bases, V lost 5 bases, and 5 bases had no gene match.

This clonotype was seen only a few times. The chain joins TRBV19 to TRBJ2-7, with D uncertain. Germline-derived CDR1 and CDR2 are LNHDA and SQIVND (reference sequence). The CDR3 spans 15 residues. Trimming removed 1 base from V and 4 bases from J, with 14 bases in between. The CDR3 DNA sequence: TGTGCCAGTAGTATAGTACGGACCGTAGAGTACGAGCAGTACTTC. Its translation: CASSIVRTVEYEQYF.

This clonotype was counted a few times. This chain joins TRBV7-9 and TRBJ2-3; D gene unclear. CDR1 and CDR2 (germline): SEHNR, FQNEAQ (reference sequence). This CDR3 contains 13 residues. V was shortened by 3 bases and J by 1 base, with 5 bases between the two germline ends. The CDR3, as DNA: TGTGCCAGCAGCTTGTTGGGCACAGATACGCAGTATTTT. This sequence encodes CASSLLGTDTQYF. The full variable domain, in which reference TRBV7-9 and TRBJ2-3 provide the parts outside the CDR3, is DTGVSQNPRHKITKRGQNVTFRCDPISEHNRLYWYRQTLGQGPEFLTYFQNEAQLEKSRLLSDRFSAERPKGSFSTLEIQRTEQGDSAMYLCASSLLGTDTQYFGPGTRLTVL.

This chain joins TRBV4-2 and TRBJ2-5; D is uncertain. The CDR3 spans 16 residues. The V and J ends lost 1 base and 4 bases respectively, with 16 bases between them. The germline CDR1 and CDR2 sequences are LGHNA and YNFKEQ. Here the CDR3 reads CASSQAPALRGETQYF. CDR3 sequence (DNA): TGTGCCAGCAGCCAAGCACCCGCGCTAAGAGGAGAGACCCAGTACTTC.

In this sample, this clonotype turned up a few times. This chain joins TRBV5-8 and TRBJ1-1; D is unresolved. V was clipped by 2 bases and J by 4 bases, with 6 bases between them. Germline-derived CDR1 and CDR2 are SGHTS and YDEGEE. The CDR3 covers 12 residues. CDR3 residues: CASSFRATEAFF. The CDR3 DNA sequence: TGTGCCAGCAGCTTTCGGGCCACTGAAGCTTTCTTT.

The V gene is TRBV2, the J gene TRBJ1-1; D gene uncertain. Germline CDR1 is SNHLY and CDR2 is FYNNEI. The CDR3 is 15 amino acids. Trimming shortened V by 3 bases and J by 1 base, and 12 bases separated the two germline ends. The chain's CDR3 is CASSDKSVGNTEAFF. The CDR3 DNA is TGTGCCAGCAGTGATAAGTCGGTGGGGAACACTGAAGCTTTCTTT.

The chain combines TRBV18 with TRBJ2-3; D remains ambiguous. V lost 2 bases and J lost 4, with 4 bases in between. Germline CDR1 KGHSH, CDR2 LQKENI. This CDR3 contains 12 residues. CDR3 DNA sequence: TGTGCCAGCTCACCATTCCCAGATACGCAGTATTTT. Translated, it gives CASSPFPDTQYF. Supplemented by reference TRBV18 and TRBJ2-3, the full variable domain reads NAGVMQNPRHLVRRRGQEARLRCSPMKGHSHVYWYRQLPEEGLKFMVYLQKENIIDESGMPKERFSAEFPKEGPSILRIQQVVRGDSAAYFCASSPFPDTQYFGPGTRLTVL.

The J gene is TRBJ2-7, the V gene TRBV10-3; 11 bases map to TRBD1. The CDR3 spans 14 residues. The ends lost 6 bases at V and 2 bases at J; junction bases unmatched: 3. Germline-derived CDR1 and CDR2 are ENHRY and SYGVKD. CDR3 region: CAIRPGQGAYEQYF. Written as DNA, the CDR3 is TGTGCCATCAGACCGGGACAGGGGGCCTACGAGCAGTACTTC.